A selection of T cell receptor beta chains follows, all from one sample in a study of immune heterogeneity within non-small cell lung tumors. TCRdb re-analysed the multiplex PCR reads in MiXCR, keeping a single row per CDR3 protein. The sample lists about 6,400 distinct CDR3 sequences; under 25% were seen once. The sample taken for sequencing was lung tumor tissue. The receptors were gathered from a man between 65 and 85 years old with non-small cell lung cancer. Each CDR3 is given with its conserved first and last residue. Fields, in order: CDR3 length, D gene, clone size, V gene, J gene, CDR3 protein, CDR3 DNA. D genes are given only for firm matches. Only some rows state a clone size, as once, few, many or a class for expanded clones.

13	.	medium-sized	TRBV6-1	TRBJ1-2	CASREDRNYGYTF	TGTGCCAGCAGGGAGGACAGAAACTATGGCTACACCTTC
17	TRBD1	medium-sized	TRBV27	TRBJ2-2	CASSYIMTGGHTGELFF	TGTGCCAGCAGTTACATCATGACAGGGGGTCACACCGGGGAGCTGTTTTTT
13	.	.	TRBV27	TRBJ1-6	CASRGVVNSPLHF	TGTGCCAGCCGGGGAGTTGTTAATTCACCCCTCCACTTT
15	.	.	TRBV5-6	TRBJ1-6	CASSLGGPYNSPLHF	TGTGCCAGCAGCTTGGGGGGCCCCTATAATTCACCCCTCCACTTT
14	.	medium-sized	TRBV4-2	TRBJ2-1	CASSLTSSDNEQFF	TGTGCCAGCAGCCTGACTTCAAGCGACAATGAGCAGTTCTTC
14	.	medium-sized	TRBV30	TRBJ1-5	CAWSGGIGNQPQHF	TGTGCCTGGAGTGGTGGTATTGGCAATCAGCCCCAGCATTTT
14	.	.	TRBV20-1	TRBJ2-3	CSASDGRSTDTQYF	TGCAGTGCTAGTGACGGCCGCAGCACAGATACGCAGTATTTT
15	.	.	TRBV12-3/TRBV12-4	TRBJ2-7	CASSSASVAAYEQYF	TGTGCCAGCAGTTCCGCCTCGGTAGCCGCCTACGAGCAGTACTTC
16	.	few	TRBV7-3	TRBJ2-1	CASSLLGGRSYNERFF	TGTGCCAGCAGCTTACTAGGCGGGCGCTCCTACAATGAGCGGTTCTTC
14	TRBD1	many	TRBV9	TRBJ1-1	CASSVGQGNTEAFF	TGTGCCAGCAGCGTAGGACAGGGGAACACTGAAGCTTTCTTT
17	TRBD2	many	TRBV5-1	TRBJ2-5	CASSLGLVAGVEETQYF	TGCGCCAGCAGCTTGGGTTTGGTAGCGGGGGTGGAAGAGACCCAGTACTTC
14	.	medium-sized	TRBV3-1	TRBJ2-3	CASSPSWGTDTQYF	TGTGCCAGCAGCCCCTCCTGGGGCACAGATACGCAGTATTTT
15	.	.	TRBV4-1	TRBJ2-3	CASSQGRGGTDTQYF	TGCGCCAGCAGCCAAGGCAGGGGTGGCACAGATACGCAGTATTTT
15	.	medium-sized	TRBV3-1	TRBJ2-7	CASSQVGRSFGQQYF	TGTGCCAGCAGCCAAGTTGGAAGAAGTTTCGGGCAGCAGTACTTC
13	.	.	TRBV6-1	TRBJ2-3	CASSGPGGGTQYF	TGTGCCAGCAGTGGTCCAGGGGGGGGGACGCAGTATTTT